This T cell receptor beta chain was sequenced during a study of cytomegalovirus exposure and HLA in healthy donors. Regarding the study as a whole: In a later analysis, about 17,000 TCR beta sequences were associated with HLA alleles at 0.05 false discovery rate.

This PCR relied on a set of 60 Vbeta primers and 13 Jbeta primers. Clones were read by immunoSEQ multiplex PCR, and TCRdb kept only the in-frame ones, dropping some. This sample yields some 130,000 clones, of which about 73% are seen a single time; less than 7% belongs to the top ten. CDR3 length: 15 amino acids. Per germline, CDR1 MGHRA and CDR2 YSYEKL. The V gene lost 7 bases and the J gene lost 5 bases, with 20 bases spanning the gap. In the case of this clone: Its antigen is unidentified.

The chain links TRBV4-1 to TRBJ2-5, with a weak D call TRBD1 (6 bases). This clonotype was sampled from a woman between 50 and 59 years old in good health and CMV-seropositive. The material sequenced was PBMCs. CDR3 nucleotides: TGCGCCAGCATTTGTTCGGATGTAAGGGGGGAGACCCAGTACTTC. Amino acids: CASICSDVRGETQYF.